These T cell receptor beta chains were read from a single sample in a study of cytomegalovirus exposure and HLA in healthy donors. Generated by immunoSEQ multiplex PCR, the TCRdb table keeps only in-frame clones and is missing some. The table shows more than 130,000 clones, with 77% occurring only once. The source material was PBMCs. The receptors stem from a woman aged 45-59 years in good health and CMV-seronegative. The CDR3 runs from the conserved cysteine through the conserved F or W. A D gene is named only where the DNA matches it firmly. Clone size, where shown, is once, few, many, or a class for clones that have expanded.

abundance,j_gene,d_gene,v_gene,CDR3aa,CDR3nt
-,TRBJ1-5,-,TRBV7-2,CASSLVGGRQPQHF,TGTGCCAGCAGCTTAGTCGGGGGGCGTCAGCCCCAGCATTTT
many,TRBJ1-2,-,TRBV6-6,CASSYLDRYGYTF,TGTGCCAGCAGTTACCTCGACAGATATGGCTACACCTTC
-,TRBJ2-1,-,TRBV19,CASSLSSYNEQFF,TGTGCCAGTAGTCTGAGCTCCTACAATGAGCAGTTCTTC
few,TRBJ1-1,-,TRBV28,CASSTSGMGFMDTEAFF,TGTGCCAGCAGTACCTCCGGGATGGGTTTCATGGACACTGAAGCTTTCTTT
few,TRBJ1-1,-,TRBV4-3,CASSQDWAVPQTEAFF,TGCGCCAGCAGCCAAGATTGGGCTGTCCCCCAGACCGAAGCTTTCTTT
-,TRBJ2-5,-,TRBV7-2,CASSFTGSRETQYF,TGTGCCAGCAGCTTCACGGGTAGCAGAGAGACCCAGTACTTC
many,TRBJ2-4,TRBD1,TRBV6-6,CASSPRGQVDKNIQYF,TGTGCCAGCAGTCCACGCGGACAGGTAGACAAAAACATTCAGTACTTC
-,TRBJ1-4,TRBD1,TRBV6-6,CASSSGTEGQKLFF,TGTGCCAGCAGTTCCGGGACAGAGGGCCAGAAACTGTTTTTT
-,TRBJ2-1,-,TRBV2,CASSDQGISRDEQFF,TGTGCCAGCAGTGATCAGGGTATATCTCGGGATGAGCAGTTCTTC
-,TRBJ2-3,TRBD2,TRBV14,CASSQVPGVRGGQDTQYF,TGTGCCAGCAGCCAAGTCCCGGGAGTGCGGGGGGGTCAAGATACGCAGTATTTT
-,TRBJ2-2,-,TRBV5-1,CASSLEGAGELFF,TGCGCCAGCAGCTTAGAGGGCGCCGGGGAGCTGTTTTTT
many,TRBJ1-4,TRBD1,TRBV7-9,CASRTGQGIGKLFF,TGTGCCAGCAGGACGGGACAGGGTATTGGAAAACTGTTTTTT
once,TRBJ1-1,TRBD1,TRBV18,CASSLGQGNTEAFF,TGTGCCAGCTCACTGGGACAGGGGAACACTGAAGCTTTCTTT
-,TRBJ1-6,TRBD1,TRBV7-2,CASSLGPDRGSPLHF,TGTGCCAGCAGCTTAGGCCCAGACAGGGGTTCACCCCTCCACTTT